Only one count was recorded for the clone carrying this T cell receptor (beta chain). The antigen remains undetermined. The data belong to a study of cytomegalovirus exposure and HLA in healthy donors. Whole-study results and caveats: A later analysis showed that HLA-associated TCR beta chains had undergone more clonal expansion than equally common others. In a later analysis, common viral pathogens appeared linked to several of the most significant clusters.

The CDR3 runs 14 residues. V was pared by 5 bases and J by 3 bases, with 13 bases between. The germline CDR1 and CDR2 sequences are SGHTA and FQGNSA. Use of 60 Vbeta and 13 Jbeta primers characterized the PCR. The assay was immunoSEQ multiplex PCR, and TCRdb's table has in-frame clones only and misses some. In the table there are 160,000 or so clones, roughly 80% of which are singletons. This clonotype was obtained from a male donor in good health and CMV-seropositive. Sample: PBMCs. This sequence joins TRBV7-2 and TRBJ1-1; D is ambiguous. CDR3 in amino acids: CASSPRREDTEAFF. CDR3 sequence (DNA): TGTGCCAGCAGCCCTAGGAGGGAGGACACTGAAGCTTTCTTT. Combining the CDR3 with reference TRBV7-2 and TRBJ1-1 gives the whole variable domain GAGVSQSPSNKVTEKGKDVELRCDPISGHTALYWYRQSLGQGLEFLIYFQGNSAPDKSGLPSDRFSAERTGGSVSTLTIQRTQQEDSAVYLCASSPRREDTEAFFGQGTRLTVV.